The 25 T cell receptor beta chains listed next were all sequenced from one sample in a study of blood T cell repertoires in COVID-19. Only in-frame clones appear in the TCRdb table, and some are missing; sequencing was by immunoSEQ multiplex PCR. In the table there are 350,000 or so clones, about 86% of which are singletons. Material for sequencing was peripheral blood. These receptors came from a man aged 25 to 40 with active or convalescent COVID-19.

CDR3 residues: CASRLAGDHEQYF. CDR3 bases: TGCGCCAGCAGACTAGCGGGAGACCACGAGCAGTACTTC. The chain is built from TRBV5-1 and TRBJ2-7, with 11 bases identical to TRBD2. The J segment lost 5 bases and the V segment lost 5 bases, leaving 3 bases of the junction unmatched. The CDR3 is 13 residues long. The V gene's germline CDR1 is SGHRS and CDR2 YFSETQ.

V is TRBV5-4 and J is TRBJ1-2; 9 bases agree with TRBD1. CDR1 is SGHNT and CDR2 is YYREEE in the germline V gene (reference sequence). The CDR3 is 17 residues long. The ends lost 0 bases at V and 3 bases at J; junction bases unmatched: 9. CDR3 sequence: CASSLETLRTGDYGYTF. In nucleotides, the CDR3 is TGTGCCAGCAGCTTGGAAACCCTGCGGACAGGGGACTATGGCTACACCTTC. The variable domain in full, with the rest retrieved from reference TRBV5-4 and TRBJ1-2, is ETGVTQSPTHLIKTRGQQVTLRCSSQSGHNTVSWYQQALGQGPQFIFQYYREEENGRGNFPPRFSGLQFPNYSSELNVNALELDDSALYLCASSLETLRTGDYGYTFGSGTRLTVV.

The rearrangement uses TRBV10-3 and TRBJ2-1, with 12 nucleotides matching TRBD2. After removal of 8 bases from V and 5 bases from J, the junction contained 13 bases not matched to a gene. This CDR3 is 17 amino acids long. Germline V gives CDR1 ENHRY, CDR2 SYGVKD. This CDR3 is CAIAATSGSRGNNEQFF. CDR3 nucleotides: TGTGCCATCGCTGCGACTAGCGGGAGTCGTGGCAACAATGAGCAGTTCTTC.

The chain has TRBV3-1 (or the pseudogene TRBV3-2) and TRBJ2-7, with 7 bases fitting TRBD1. Unmatched junction bases numbered 9, after V lost 6 bases and J lost 10 bases. This CDR3 region has 12 residues. The V gene's germline CDR1 is LGHDT and CDR2 YNNKEL (reference sequence). The CDR3 spells CASSFRQGSQYF. The CDR3 nucleotides are TGTGCCAGCAGTTTCCGACAGGGTAGTCAGTACTTC.

V gene TRBV30 combines with J gene TRBJ2-7; TRBD2 is a possible D gene (6 bases). Germline V gene data show CDR1 as GTSNPN and CDR2 as SVGIG (reference sequence). CDR3 length: 15 amino acids. The V end was cut by 0 bases, the J end by 1 base, with 13 bases between. The CDR3 spells CAWSVQAGHSYEQYF. The DNA of the CDR3 is TGTGCCTGGAGTGTACAAGCGGGCCATTCCTACGAGCAGTACTTC.

This clone was recorded once. The chain links TRBV30 to TRBJ1-2; D may be TRBD1 (6 bases). Trimming shortened V by 5 bases and J by 8 bases, and 15 bases separated the two germline ends. The V gene's germline CDR1 is GTSNPN and CDR2 SVGIG (reference sequence). The CDR3 consists of 12 residues. The CDR3 spells CAWDIGGRGYTF. CDR3 nucleotides: TGTGCCTGGGACATAGGGGGTCGGGGCTACACCTTC.

The CDR3: CASSLAGGARSHNEQFF. In nucleotides, the CDR3 is TGTGCCAGCAGCTTAGCGGGAGGGGCCCGTTCACACAATGAGCAGTTCTTC. The chain recombines TRBV7-2 with TRBJ2-1, with TRBD2 matching 7 bases. Looked up from germline, CDR1 is SGHTA and CDR2 is FQGNSA. This CDR3 comprises 17 residues. V dropped 0 bases and J dropped 5; count of bases not matched to a gene: 10.

The rearrangement joins TRBV9 to TRBJ2-5, with TRBD1 matching 10 bases. V dropped 4 bases and J dropped 5; count of bases not matched to a gene: 8. The germline CDR1 and CDR2 sequences are SGDLS and YYNGEE. This CDR3 has 15 amino acids. The CDR3, as DNA: TGTGCCAGCAGCACAGAGACAGGGGGCTGGGAGACCCAGTACTTC. Translated: CASSTETGGWETQYF.

The gene calls are TRBV4-3 and TRBJ1-4, with D possibly matching TRBD1 (5 bases). The CDR3 consists of 16 residues. The germline V gene encodes CDR1 LGHNA and CDR2 YSLEER. V was pared by 4 bases and J by 8 bases, with 20 bases between. CDR3 DNA sequence: TGCGCCAGCAGCCTTGCTATGGGGCAGGGTGGCGAAAAACTGTTTTTT. Protein sequence: CASSLAMGQGGEKLFF.

V usage is TRBV5-5 and J usage is TRBJ2-7; 10 bases agree with TRBD2. The CDR3 length is 14 residues. The V gene's germline CDR1 is SGHKS and CDR2 YYEKEE (reference sequence). After removal of 5 bases from V and 4 bases from J, the junction contained 6 bases not matched to a gene. The CDR3 DNA sequence: TGTGCCAGCAGGCGCTCTAGCGGGAGTTACGAGCAGTACTTC. This codes for CASRRSSGSYEQYF.

In this sample, this clone turned up a few times. The chain joins TRBV14 to TRBJ2-5, with D unclear. Trimming stripped 0 bases from V and 3 bases from J, with 5 bases between. Germline values: CDR1 SGHDN, CDR2 FVKESK. This CDR3 comprises 13 residues. CDR3 residues: CASSQDPKETQYF. The CDR3 nucleotides read TGTGCCAGCAGCCAAGACCCCAAAGAGACCCAGTACTTC.

About this clone itself: The identical CDR3 is also encoded by other nucleotide sequences in the sample. The chain couples TRBV21-1 to TRBJ2-7; the D call in the table, TRBD1, was not verified against the DNA. TRBV21-1 is a pseudogene segment. The CDR3 runs 13 residues. CDR3 DNA: TGTGCCAGCAGCCGGGGACAGGCCTACGAGCAGTACTTC. The encoded protein is CASSRGQAYEQYF.

The genes are TRBV5-4 and TRBJ1-2, with TRBD1 matching 7 bases. V lost 3 bases and J lost 6; bases outside the gene matches: 14. This CDR3 contains 16 residues. Looked up from germline, CDR1 is SGHNT and CDR2 is YYREEE (reference sequence). The CDR3 sequence: CASSSLGTVLTHGYTF. The CDR3 region has the DNA TGTGCCAGCAGCTCGCTTGGGACAGTTTTGACGCATGGCTACACCTTC.

The gene calls are TRBV28 and TRBJ2-7; 9 nucleotides align to TRBD2. This CDR3 region has 14 residues. Germline assignment: CDR1 MDHEN and CDR2 SYDVKM. The trim removed 5 bases at V and 3 bases at J, leaving 5 bases unmatched. CDR3 protein: CASSRTSAFYEQYF. The CDR3 nucleotides read TGTGCCAGCAGTCGGACTAGCGCTTTCTACGAGCAGTACTTC. The variable domain in full, completed from reference TRBV28 and TRBJ2-7, reads DVKVTQSSRYLVKRTGEKVFLECVQDMDHENMFWYRQDPGLGLRLIYFSYDVKMKEKGDIPEGYSVSREKKERFSLILESASTNQTSMYLCASSRTSAFYEQYFGPGTRLTVT.

This sequence joins TRBV6-4 and TRBJ2-3; 14 bases fit TRBD2. The CDR3 runs to 16 residues. Germline values: CDR1 MRHNA, CDR2 SNTAGT. J gave up 2 bases and V 3 bases, and 1 base lay outside the gene matches. CDR3 DNA: TGTGCCAGCAGTGAGACTAGCGGGGGGGCCACAGATACGCAGTATTTT. Encoded protein: CASSETSGGATDTQYF.

The chain carries TRBV6-5 and TRBJ2-7; D might be TRBD1 (6 bases). Germline CDR1 is MNHEY and CDR2 is SVGAGI. This CDR3 comprises 14 residues. Trimming removed 5 bases at V and 2 bases at J, with 13 bases between. CDR3 sequence reads: CASSPGTTPYEQYF. CDR3 bases: TGTGCCAGCAGTCCCGGGACAACTCCCTACGAGCAGTACTTC.

The chain joins TRBV2 to TRBJ2-7; 9 bases match TRBD1. In germline, CDR1 is SNHLY, CDR2 FYNNEI. CDR3 length: 14 amino acids. Trimming at V came to 4 bases and at J to 3 bases, leaving 4 bases not matched to a gene. The CDR3 nucleotides read TGTGCCAGCAGTGGGGGGACAGGGAACTACGAGCAGTACTTC. Protein sequence: CASSGGTGNYEQYF.

The chain carries TRBV10-3 and TRBJ1-3; unclear D gene. Trimming removed 2 bases from V and 4 bases from J, with 3 bases in between. This CDR3 contains 12 residues. Germline V gene lookup returns CDR1 ENHRY and CDR2 SYGVKD. The CDR3 spells CAISETGNTIYF. As DNA, the CDR3 is TGTGCCATCAGTGAGACAGGAAACACCATATATTTT.

The J gene is TRBJ1-5, the V gene TRBV28; D perhaps matches TRBD1 (5 bases). The CDR3 totals 14 residues. V was pared by 3 bases and J by 9 bases, with 15 bases between. Germline V gene data show CDR1 as MDHEN and CDR2 as SYDVKM. CDR3 protein: CASSFAGPGLPQHF. The CDR3 DNA follows: TGTGCCAGCAGTTTCGCGGGACCGGGGTTGCCCCAGCATTTT.

V gene TRBV7-8 combines with J gene TRBJ2-1, with TRBD2 matching over 11 bases. Trimming took 2 bases from V and 4 from J; bases not matched to a gene: 7. CDR3 length: 17 residues. Germline CDR1 SGHVS, CDR2 FQNEAQ. This chain's CDR3 is CASSLLRLAGGYNEQFF. Here the CDR3 DNA reads TGTGCCAGCAGCTTACTTAGATTAGCGGGGGGGTACAATGAGCAGTTCTTC.

V gene TRBV6-5 combines with J gene TRBJ2-1, with D possibly being TRBD2 (5 bases). V lost 4 bases to trimming and J lost 4 bases, with 17 bases between them. The CDR3 consists of 16 residues. Per the germline V gene, CDR1 is MNHEY and CDR2 is SVGAGI. The DNA of the CDR3 is TGTGCCAGCAGTTCCCGGACGGGAACCCTATACAATGAGCAGTTCTTC. It translates to CASSSRTGTLYNEQFF.

This clone came up once. The CDR3: CASSENNFYGYTF. CDR3 nucleotides: TGTGCCAGCAGTGAAAACAATTTCTATGGCTACACCTTC. The chain carries TRBV2 and TRBJ1-2; the D is unclear. CDR3 size: 13 residues. The germline CDR1 and CDR2 sequences are SNHLY and FYNNEI. The V gene lost 2 bases and the J gene lost 4 bases, with 8 bases spanning the gap.

The CDR3, as DNA: TGTGCAGCATTCACCCCTGTCCCGGGACAGGTAGCATATAGCAATCAGCCCCAGCATTTT. This sequence encodes CAAFTPVPGQVAYSNQPQHF. The V gene is TRBV12-2, the J gene TRBJ1-5; the DNA was not compared with TRBD1, the D call given in the table. TRBV12-2 is flagged as a pseudogene. The CDR3 has 20 amino acids.

The chain has TRBV27 and TRBJ1-2, with no clear D. The V gene's germline CDR1 is MNHEY and CDR2 SMNVEV (reference sequence). The CDR3 spans 14 residues. The V and J ends lost 3 bases and 2 bases respectively, with 10 bases between them. In nucleotides, the CDR3 is TGTGCCAGCAGTTTTCACATGTCCAACTATGGCTACACCTTC. Translating it yields CASSFHMSNYGYTF.

In its sample, this clone was seen a few times. The rearrangement links TRBV20-1 to TRBJ1-5; D is possibly TRBD1 (5 bases). The ends were cut back, 3 bases at V and 3 bases at J, with 12 bases in the middle. The CDR3 extends over 14 amino acids. The germline gives CDR1 DFQATT, CDR2 SNEGSKA (reference sequence). The CDR3 nucleotides read TGCAGTGCTAGTCTGCCAGGGATCAATCAGCCCCAGCATTTT. As protein: CSASLPGINQPQHF.